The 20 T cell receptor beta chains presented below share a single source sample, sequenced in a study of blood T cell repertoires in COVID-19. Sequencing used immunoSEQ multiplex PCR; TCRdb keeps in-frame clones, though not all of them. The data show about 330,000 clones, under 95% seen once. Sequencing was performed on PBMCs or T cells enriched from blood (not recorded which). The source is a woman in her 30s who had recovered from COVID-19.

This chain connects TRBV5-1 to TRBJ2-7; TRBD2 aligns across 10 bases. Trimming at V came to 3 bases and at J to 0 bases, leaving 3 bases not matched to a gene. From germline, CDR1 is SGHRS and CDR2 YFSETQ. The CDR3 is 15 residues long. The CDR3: CASSSSSGSSYEQYF. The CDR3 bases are TGCGCCAGCAGCTCCTCTAGCGGGAGCTCCTACGAGCAGTACTTC.

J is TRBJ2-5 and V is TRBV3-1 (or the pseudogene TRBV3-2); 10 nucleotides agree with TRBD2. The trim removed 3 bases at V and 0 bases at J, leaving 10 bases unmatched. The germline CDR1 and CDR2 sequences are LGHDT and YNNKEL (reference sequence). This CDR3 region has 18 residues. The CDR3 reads CASSHPGVLAGDQETQYF. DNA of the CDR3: TGTGCCAGCAGCCACCCGGGGGTCCTAGCGGGGGACCAAGAGACCCAGTACTTC.

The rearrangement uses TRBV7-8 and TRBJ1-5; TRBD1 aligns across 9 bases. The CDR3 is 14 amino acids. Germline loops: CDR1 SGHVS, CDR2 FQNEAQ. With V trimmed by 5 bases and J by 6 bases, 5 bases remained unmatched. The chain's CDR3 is CASSDTGGSQPQHF. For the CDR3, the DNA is TGTGCCAGCAGCGACACAGGGGGCAGTCAGCCCCAGCATTTT.

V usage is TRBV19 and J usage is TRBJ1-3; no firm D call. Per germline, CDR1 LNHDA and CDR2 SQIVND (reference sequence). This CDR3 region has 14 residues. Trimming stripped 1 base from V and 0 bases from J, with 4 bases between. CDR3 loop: CASSIGLSGNTIYF. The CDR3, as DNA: TGTGCCAGTAGTATAGGGCTCTCTGGAAACACCATATATTTT.

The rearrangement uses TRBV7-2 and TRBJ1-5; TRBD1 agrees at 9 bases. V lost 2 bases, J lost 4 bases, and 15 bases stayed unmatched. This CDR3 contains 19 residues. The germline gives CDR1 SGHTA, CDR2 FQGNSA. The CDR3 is CASSLFSGTGTGRNQPQHF. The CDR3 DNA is TGTGCCAGCAGCTTATTCTCCGGTACCGGGACAGGGCGTAATCAGCCCCAGCATTTT.

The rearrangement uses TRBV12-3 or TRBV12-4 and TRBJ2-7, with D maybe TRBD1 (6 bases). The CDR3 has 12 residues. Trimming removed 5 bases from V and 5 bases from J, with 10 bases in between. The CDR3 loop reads CASSEQGNEQYF. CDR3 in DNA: TGTGCCAGCAGTGAACAGGGTAACGAGCAGTACTTC.

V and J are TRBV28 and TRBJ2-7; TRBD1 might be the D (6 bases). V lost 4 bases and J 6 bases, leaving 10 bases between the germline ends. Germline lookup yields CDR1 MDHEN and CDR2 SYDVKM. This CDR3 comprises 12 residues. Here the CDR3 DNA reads TGTGCCAGCAGTTCCGGACAGAGCGAGCAGTACTTC. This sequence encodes CASSSGQSEQYF.

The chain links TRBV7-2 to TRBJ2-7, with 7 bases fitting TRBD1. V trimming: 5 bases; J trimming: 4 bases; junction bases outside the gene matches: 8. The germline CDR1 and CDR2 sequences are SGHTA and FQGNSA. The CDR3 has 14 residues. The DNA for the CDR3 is TGTGCCAGCAGCCCTCCGGGACAGCGATACGAGCAGTACTTC. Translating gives CASSPPGQRYEQYF.

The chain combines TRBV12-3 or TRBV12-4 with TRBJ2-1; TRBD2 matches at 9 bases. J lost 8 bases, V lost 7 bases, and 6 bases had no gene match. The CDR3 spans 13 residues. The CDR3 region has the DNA TGTGCCAGCACCATGGGGACTAGCTATGAGCAGTTCTTC. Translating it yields CASTMGTSYEQFF.

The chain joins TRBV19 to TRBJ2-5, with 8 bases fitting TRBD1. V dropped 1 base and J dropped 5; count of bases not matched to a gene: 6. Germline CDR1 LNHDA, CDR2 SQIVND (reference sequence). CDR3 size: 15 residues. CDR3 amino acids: CASSIVQGAGETQYF. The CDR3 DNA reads TGTGCCAGTAGTATAGTTCAGGGGGCGGGTGAGACCCAGTACTTC.

CDR3 in DNA: TGTGCCTTCCACAGGGGGGTTGGTGAAAAACTGTTTTTT. It is translated as CAFHRGVGEKLFF. The chain has TRBV30 and TRBJ1-4; 8 bases line up with TRBD1. CDR1 is GTSNPN and CDR2 is SVGIG in the germline V gene (reference sequence). V was clipped by 7 bases and J by 7 bases; unmatched bases: 8. This CDR3 is built from 13 residues.

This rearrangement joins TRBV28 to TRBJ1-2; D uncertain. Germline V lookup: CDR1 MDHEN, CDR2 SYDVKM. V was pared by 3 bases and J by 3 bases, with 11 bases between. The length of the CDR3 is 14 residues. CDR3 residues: CASSFTAMDYGYTF. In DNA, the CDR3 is TGTGCCAGCAGTTTTACAGCCATGGACTATGGCTACACCTTC.

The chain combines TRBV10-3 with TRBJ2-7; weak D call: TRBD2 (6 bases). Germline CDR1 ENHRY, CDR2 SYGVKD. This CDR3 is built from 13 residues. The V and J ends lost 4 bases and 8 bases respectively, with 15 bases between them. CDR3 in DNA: TGTGCCATCAGTGGGGGGGTGGGTGAGAAGCAGTACTTC. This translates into CAISGGVGEKQYF.

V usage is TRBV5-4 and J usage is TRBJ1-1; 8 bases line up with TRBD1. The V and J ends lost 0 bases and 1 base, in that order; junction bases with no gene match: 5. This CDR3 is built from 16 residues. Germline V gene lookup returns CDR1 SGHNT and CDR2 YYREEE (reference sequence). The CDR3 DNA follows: TGTGCCAGCAGCTTGGCCCTGCAGGGGGCGAACACTGAAGCTTTCTTT. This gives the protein CASSLALQGANTEAFF.

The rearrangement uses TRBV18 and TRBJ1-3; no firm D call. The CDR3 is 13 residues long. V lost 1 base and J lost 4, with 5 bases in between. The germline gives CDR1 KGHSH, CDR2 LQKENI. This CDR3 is CASSPLQGNTIYF. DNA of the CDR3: TGTGCCAGCTCACCACTTCAGGGAAACACCATATATTTT.

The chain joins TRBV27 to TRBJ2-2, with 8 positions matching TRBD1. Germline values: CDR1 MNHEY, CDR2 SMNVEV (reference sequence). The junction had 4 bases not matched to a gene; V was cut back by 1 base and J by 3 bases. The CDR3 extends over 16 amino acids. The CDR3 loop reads CASSLLTGVDTGELFF. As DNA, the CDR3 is TGTGCCAGCAGTTTATTGACAGGGGTTGACACCGGGGAGCTGTTTTTT.

The CDR3 spells CSAARGSQETQYF. DNA of the CDR3: TGCAGCGCAGCCAGGGGCAGCCAAGAGACCCAGTACTTC. The rearrangement uses TRBV29-1 and TRBJ2-5, with a tentative D call TRBD1 (6 bases). This CDR3 has 13 amino acids. Germline loops: CDR1 SQVTM, CDR2 ANQGSEA. Trimming removed 7 bases at V and 1 base at J, with 13 bases between.

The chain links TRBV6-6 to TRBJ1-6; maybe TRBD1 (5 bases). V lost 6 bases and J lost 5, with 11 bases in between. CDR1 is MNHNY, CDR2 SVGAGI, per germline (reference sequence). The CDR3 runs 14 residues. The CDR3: CASRLPGDNSPLHF. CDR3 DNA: TGTGCCAGCAGACTGCCGGGGGATAATTCACCCCTCCACTTT.

CDR3 DNA: TGTGCCAGCAGCCAAGCCGGGACAGCGTTCGGCTACACCTTC. It encodes CASSQAGTAFGYTF. The rearrangement uses TRBV3-1 (or the pseudogene TRBV3-2) and TRBJ1-2; 7 bases line up with TRBD1. Germline CDR1 LGHDT, CDR2 YNNKEL (reference sequence). The V and J ends lost 1 base and 8 bases, in that order; junction bases with no gene match: 7. The CDR3 runs to 14 residues.

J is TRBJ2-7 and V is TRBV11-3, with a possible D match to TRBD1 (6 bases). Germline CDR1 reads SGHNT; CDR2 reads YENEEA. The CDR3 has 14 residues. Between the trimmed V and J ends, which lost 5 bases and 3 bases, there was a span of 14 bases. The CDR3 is CASSPQGPGYEQYF. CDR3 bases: TGTGCCAGCAGCCCACAGGGACCTGGCTACGAGCAGTACTTC.